The rows below give T cell receptor beta chains drawn from one sample of a study of cytomegalovirus exposure and HLA in healthy donors. TCRdb's copy holds only in-frame clones and misses some; the assay was immunoSEQ multiplex PCR. This repertoire shows approximately 160,000 clones, around nine tenths found once; its top ten account for 3.3%. Sequences were obtained from PBMCs. The receptors shown here come from a woman aged 18-29 years in good health and CMV-seropositive. Each CDR3 is given with its conserved first and last residue. A D gene is named only where the DNA matches it firmly. For some rows the clone size is stated as once, few or many, or as a class when expanded; others skip it.

>-|-|TRBJ2-1|TRBV7-9
TGTGCCAGCAGCATACCTCGGGGATACAATGAGCAGTTCTTC
CASSIPRGYNEQFF
>-|TRBD1|TRBJ2-7|TRBV7-6
TGTGCCAGCACCTCACAGGGGTCCTACGAGCAGTACTTC
CASTSQGSYEQYF
>-|-|TRBJ2-5|TRBV29-1
TGCAGCGTTGGGAGGGGGGGGATCCAAGAGACCCAGTACTTC
CSVGRGGIQETQYF
>-|-|TRBJ2-7|TRBV19
TGTGCCAGTAGTATCGCCGGGCGGCGGGTCTACGAGCAGTACTTC
CASSIAGRRVYEQYF
>-|TRBD1|TRBJ2-2|TRBV6-5
TGTGCCAGCAGCAGGACAGGGGTTACCGGGGAGCTGTTTTTT
CASSRTGVTGELFF
>-|-|TRBJ1-3|TRBV7-2
TGTGCCAGCAGCCCCGGACAGACCTCTGGAAACACCATATATTTT
CASSPGQTSGNTIYF
>-|TRBD1|TRBJ1-3|TRBV6-5
TGTGCCAGCAGTATCTTGGGACAGAGAAACACCATATATTTT
CASSILGQRNTIYF
>once|-|TRBJ2-7|TRBV7-9
TGTGCCAGCAGCCCCTTTGCCGGGAAGTTTCGCGAGCAGTACTTC
CASSPFAGKFREQYF
>-|TRBD1|TRBJ2-7|TRBV7-9
TGTGCCAGCAGCCTAACACCGGGACAGGGGGGCTACGAGCAGTACTTC
CASSLTPGQGGYEQYF
>-|-|TRBJ2-6|TRBV10-2
TGCGCCAGCAGTGAGACCGCAGGGGTCTCTGGGGCCAACGTCCTGACTTTC
CASSETAGVSGANVLTF
>-|TRBD1|TRBJ1-1|TRBV5-6
TGTGCCAGCAGCCCTGGGACAGGGGGTAACGAAGCTTTCTTT
CASSPGTGGNEAFF
>-|-|TRBJ2-7|TRBV9
TGTGCCAGCAGCGTAGGGGACTTCCTCAGCTACGAGCAGTACTTC
CASSVGDFLSYEQYF
>-|TRBD1|TRBJ1-1|TRBV5-1
TGCGCCAGCAGCAAAGGACAGGGCCTTGAAGCTTTCTTT
CASSKGQGLEAFF
>-|-|TRBJ1-2|TRBV7-8
TGTGCCAGCAGCTTAGAGGTTGGAGCTAACTATGGCTACACCTTC
CASSLEVGANYGYTF
>once|-|TRBJ1-1|TRBV9
TGTGCCAGCAGCGCCCATGGGGCCGGACAGATGAACACTGAAGCTTTCTTT
CASSAHGAGQMNTEAFF
>-|-|TRBJ2-7|TRBV6-5
TGTGCCAGCAGTTCAGGACTACGCCACGCCGAGCAGTACTTC
CASSSGLRHAEQYF
>-|-|TRBJ1-1|TRBV5-1
TGCGCCAGCAGACTGGTTATCGGTTATGAAGCTTTCTTT
CASRLVIGYEAFF